These 28 T cell receptor beta chains share one sample of origin, sequenced in a study of blood T cell repertoires in COVID-19. This table comes from immunoSEQ multiplex PCR, and its TCRdb copy is limited to in-frame clones, with some not included. The data hold hundreds of thousands of clones, with roughly 86% observed a single time. Sequenced input: peripheral blood. These receptors originate from a woman aged 30 to 39 with COVID-19, enrolled during active disease.

This chain connects TRBV6-2 or TRBV6-3 to TRBJ2-1, with D perhaps matching TRBD2 (6 bases). V shed 2 bases and J shed 4 bases, with 12 bases lying between them. Germline CDR1 is MNHEY and CDR2 is SVGEGT. CDR3 length equals 15 residues. The CDR3 DNA follows: TGTGCCAGCAGTTACGAAGGAGGGTGGTACAATGAGCAGTTCTTC. Translated, it gives CASSYEGGWYNEQFF.

The genes are TRBV6-6 and TRBJ1-1, with 8 bases matching TRBD1. The CDR3 loop spans 17 amino acids. The germline gives CDR1 MNHNY, CDR2 SVGAGI (reference sequence). Trimming removed 5 bases from V and 0 bases from J; junction bases left unmatched: 11. CDR3 nucleotides: TGTGCCAGCAGTCGTACCGTATCGGGACAGGTGAACACTGAAGCTTTCTTT. The encoded protein is CASSRTVSGQVNTEAFF.

The genes are TRBV2 and TRBJ2-2; TRBD1 might be the D (5 bases). The germline CDR1 and CDR2 sequences are SNHLY and FYNNEI. The CDR3 covers 14 residues. Trimming removed 7 bases at V and 4 bases at J, with 13 bases between. Written as DNA, the CDR3 is TGTGCCAGCACCAGGGTTCTGAGCACCGGGGAGCTGTTTTTT. This gives the protein CASTRVLSTGELFF.

This rearrangement joins TRBV2 to TRBJ2-3; TRBD2 matches at 8 bases. V gave up 7 bases and J gave up 3 bases; unmatched junction bases: 6. The germline V gene has CDR1 SNHLY and CDR2 FYNNEI. The CDR3 covers 14 residues. The DNA of the CDR3 is TGTGCCAGCAACAGCGGGGGACATACAGATACGCAGTATTTT. The encoded protein is CASNSGGHTDTQYF.

This chain joins TRBV28 and TRBJ1-2; tentative D call: TRBD1 (5 bases). V lost 4 bases to trimming and J lost 10 bases, with 13 bases between them. The CDR3 has 12 amino acids. CDR1 and CDR2 (germline): MDHEN, SYDVKM. CDR3 DNA sequence: TGTGCCAGCAGTTCGGGGGTACCCGACTACACCTTC. It is translated as CASSSGVPDYTF.

V is TRBV2 and J is TRBJ2-5, with 15 positions matching TRBD2. Trimming cost V 0 bases and J 2 bases; bases outside gene matches: 4. CDR1 and CDR2 (germline): SNHLY, FYNNEI. This CDR3 has 18 residues. CDR3 nucleotide sequence: TGTGCCAGCAGTGAAGCTGGGACTAGCGGGGGGACTCAAGAGACCCAGTACTTC. This encodes CASSEAGTSGGTQETQYF. Filled out from reference TRBV2 and TRBJ2-5, the complete variable domain reads EPEVTQTPSHQVTQMGQEVILRCVPISNHLYFYWYRQILGQKVEFLVSFYNNEISEKSEIFDDQFSVERPDGSNFTLKIRSTKLEDSAMYFCASSEAGTSGGTQETQYFGPGTRLLVL.

The V gene is TRBV2, the J gene TRBJ1-2; no clear D gene. Deletions cut 4 bases from V and 4 bases from J, with 10 bases between. There are 13 residues in the CDR3. The germline CDR1 and CDR2 sequences are SNHLY and FYNNEI. CDR3: CASSGSNSYGYTF. CDR3 sequence (DNA): TGTGCCAGCAGTGGAAGTAATAGCTATGGCTACACCTTC.

V gene TRBV6-5 combines with J gene TRBJ2-7; 9 bases align to TRBD1. In germline, CDR1 is MNHEY, CDR2 SVGAGI. The V gene end was trimmed by 7 bases and the J gene end by 5 bases; junction bases not matched to a gene: 12. The CDR3 has 15 amino acids. CDR3 loop: CASTPAGTGKHEQYF. The CDR3 region has the DNA TGTGCCAGCACCCCAGCGGGGACAGGGAAGCACGAGCAGTACTTC.

The chain recombines TRBV12-3 or TRBV12-4 with TRBJ1-6, with D uncertain. Trimming removed 3 bases at V and 7 bases at J, with 4 bases between. This CDR3 has 12 amino acids. CDR3 DNA: TGTGCCAGCAGTTTCGGGAATTCACCCCTCCACTTT. Its protein is CASSFGNSPLHF.

The rearrangement links TRBV7-2 to TRBJ2-2; 7 positions agree with TRBD1. CDR3 length: 17 amino acids. The V gene end was trimmed by 3 bases and the J gene end by 2 bases; junction bases not matched to a gene: 9. Germline V gene sequence: CDR1 SGHTA, CDR2 FQGNSA. The CDR3 protein is CASSLGTGTVNTGELFF. The CDR3 DNA reads TGTGCCAGCAGCTTGGGGACCGGGACAGTAAACACCGGGGAGCTGTTTTTT. The whole variable domain, filled in from reference TRBV7-2 and TRBJ2-2, reads GAGVSQSPSNKVTEKGKDVELRCDPISGHTALYWYRQSLGQGLEFLIYFQGNSAPDKSGLPSDRFSAERTGGSVSTLTIQRTQQEDSAVYLCASSLGTGTVNTGELFFGEGSRLTVL.

The chain links TRBV7-3 to TRBJ1-1, with 8 bases fitting TRBD1. Looked up from germline, CDR1 is SGHTA and CDR2 is FQGTGA. With 5 bases clipped from V and 7 bases from J, the junction kept 6 bases outside the gene matches. There are 13 residues in the CDR3. The CDR3 nucleotides are TGTGCCAGCAGCCCAGGGGGCGCGGGTGAAGCTTTCTTT. Translating it yields CASSPGGAGEAFF.

The gene calls are TRBV5-1 and TRBJ2-2; D uncertain. Germline CDR1 is SGHRS and CDR2 is YFSETQ. V was pared by 7 bases and J by 1 base, with 8 bases between. CDR3 length: 13 residues. CDR3 coding DNA: TGCGCCAGCGGTAGTGAGAACACCGGGGAGCTGTTTTTT. This encodes CASGSENTGELFF.

The chain employs TRBV19 and TRBJ1-2; D unresolved. This CDR3 spans 12 amino acids. Trimming took 7 bases from V and 2 from J, leaving 8 bases between them. The germline CDR1 and CDR2 sequences are LNHDA and SQIVND (reference sequence). The DNA of the CDR3 is TGTGCCAGTACACGGGAGAACTATGGCTACACCTTC. Its protein is CASTRENYGYTF.

The V gene is TRBV4-1, the J gene TRBJ2-1; 8 nucleotides line up with TRBD2. Per germline, CDR1 MGHRA and CDR2 YSYEKL. The V and J ends lost 3 bases and 1 base, in that order; junction bases with no gene match: 5. CDR3 length: 16 residues. CDR3 nucleotides: TGCGCCAGCAGCCAGGCCGGGACTAGGTCCTACAATGAGCAGTTCTTC. It is translated as CASSQAGTRSYNEQFF.

This chain connects TRBV5-5 to TRBJ2-5, with D tentatively TRBD2 (5 bases). V lost 6 bases to trimming and J lost 5 bases, with 20 bases between them. CDR1 SGHKS and CDR2 YYEKEE come from the germline V gene (reference sequence). The CDR3 is 15 amino acids. CDR3 DNA: TGTGCCAGCACGAAAGGCGGGTTGGTAGGGGAGACCCAGTACTTC. Protein sequence: CASTKGGLVGETQYF.

This clone was observed a handful of times. The chain is built from TRBV7-6 and TRBJ1-1, with 7 bases aligning to TRBD1. The germline gives CDR1 SGHVS, CDR2 FNYEAQ. V gave up 5 bases and J gave up 0 bases; unmatched junction bases: 6. The CDR3 contains 15 residues. The CDR3 region is CASSPQTGLNTEAFF. The CDR3 DNA reads TGTGCCAGCAGCCCTCAGACAGGGTTGAACACTGAAGCTTTCTTT. Drawing the rest from reference TRBV7-6 and TRBJ1-1, the complete variable domain is GAGVSQSPRYKVTKRGQDVALRCDPISGHVSLYWYRQALGQGPEFLTYFNYEAQQDKSGLPNDRFSAERPEGSISTLTIQRTEQRDSAMYRCASSPQTGLNTEAFFGQGTRLTVV.

This sequence joins TRBV2 and TRBJ2-1; TRBD2 matches at 15 bases. This CDR3 has 14 amino acids. In germline, CDR1 is SNHLY, CDR2 FYNNEI. Germline trimming cut 7 bases from V and 8 bases from J; bases unmatched to any gene: 3. This chain's CDR3 is CASMRTSGGDEQFF. CDR3 coding DNA: TGTGCCAGCATGCGGACTAGCGGGGGGGATGAGCAGTTCTTC.

The gene calls are TRBV7-2 and TRBJ1-3; D uncertain. Trimming removed 7 bases from V and 4 bases from J, with 17 bases in between. This CDR3 region has 15 residues. CDR1 is SGHTA, CDR2 FQGNSA, per germline. CDR3 protein: CASTVNRGWGNTIYF. The CDR3 DNA sequence: TGTGCCAGCACCGTCAACCGTGGCTGGGGAAACACCATATATTTT.

The chain has TRBV7-2 and TRBJ2-5, with D perhaps TRBD2 (6 bases). This CDR3 is 13 amino acids long. Germline V lookup: CDR1 SGHTA, CDR2 FQGNSA. The V gene lost 1 base and the J gene lost 5 bases, with 8 bases spanning the gap. The chain's CDR3 is CASSLDGGETQYF. CDR3 nucleotides: TGTGCCAGCAGCTTAGACGGGGGTGAGACCCAGTACTTC.

This chain joins TRBV5-1 and TRBJ2-1; D ambiguous. The CDR3 extends over 16 amino acids. V was clipped by 0 bases and J by 0 bases, with 10 bases between them. Germline CDR1 is SGHRS and CDR2 is YFSETQ. Here the CDR3 reads CASSLVQAPSYNEQFF. DNA of the CDR3: TGCGCCAGCAGCTTGGTGCAGGCCCCCTCCTACAATGAGCAGTTCTTC.

The chain uses TRBV11-2 and TRBJ1-2, with 10 nucleotides matching TRBD1. In germline, CDR1 is SGHAT, CDR2 FQNNGV. After removal of 5 bases from V and 8 bases from J, the junction contained 14 bases not matched to a gene. This CDR3 region has 16 residues. The CDR3 protein is CASSLAKTGGKDGYTF. CDR3 nucleotide sequence: TGTGCCAGCAGCCTCGCCAAGACAGGGGGCAAGGACGGCTACACCTTC.

This clone was found once. V usage is TRBV6-5 and J usage is TRBJ1-1, with D possibly TRBD1 on 6 matching bases. The CDR3 is made up of 13 amino acids. Per the germline V gene, CDR1 is MNHEY and CDR2 is SVGAGI. V was pared by 8 bases and J by 0 bases, with 10 bases between. CDR3 residues: CASGGSLNTEAFF. The CDR3 DNA is TGTGCCAGCGGGGGCAGCTTGAACACTGAAGCTTTCTTT.

This chain joins TRBV28 and TRBJ1-4, with 8 bases that match TRBD1. Germline assignment: CDR1 MDHEN and CDR2 SYDVKM. V was clipped by 6 bases and J by 5 bases; unmatched bases: 5. The CDR3 runs to 14 residues. CDR3 sequence reads: CASSLQGVNEKLFF. DNA for the CDR3: TGTGCCAGCAGCCTACAGGGGGTCAATGAAAAACTGTTTTTT.

The chain is built from TRBV4-2 and TRBJ2-1; 7 nucleotides line up with TRBD2. Trimming took 1 base from V and 6 from J; bases not matched to a gene: 6. From germline, CDR1 is LGHNA and CDR2 YNFKEQ. The CDR3 sequence is 15 residues long. The CDR3 loop reads CASSQGGGVSNEQFF. CDR3 nucleotides: TGTGCCAGCAGCCAAGGGGGAGGGGTGAGCAATGAGCAGTTCTTC.

The chain combines TRBV18 with TRBJ1-2, with D hard to call. The length of the CDR3 is 16 residues. CDR1 is KGHSH and CDR2 is LQKENI in the germline V gene. V was cut by 2 bases and J by 0 bases, with 13 bases left in between. CDR3 residues: CASSPTTAVTNYGYTF. CDR3 in DNA: TGTGCCAGCTCACCAACCACAGCTGTGACTAACTATGGCTACACCTTC.

The CDR3 nucleotides read TGTGCCAGCCACGAACTTACAGGGCCTAGGGGCTACACCTTC. The encoded protein is CASHELTGPRGYTF. V and J are TRBV28 and TRBJ1-2; TRBD1 is a possible D gene (6 bases). Per the germline V gene, CDR1 is MDHEN and CDR2 is SYDVKM. V was trimmed by 8 bases and J by 8 bases, leaving 21 bases between them. The CDR3 spans 14 residues.

The CDR3 nucleotides read TGCGCCAGCAGCTTGGGAGAGGGGGCGGCAGATACGCAGTATTTT. Its translation is CASSLGEGAADTQYF. J is TRBJ2-3 and V is TRBV5-1; 7 bases align to TRBD1. The CDR3 runs to 15 residues. The germline gives CDR1 SGHRS, CDR2 YFSETQ. The V segment lost 0 bases and the J segment 4 bases; nucleotides outside the gene matches: 5.

The rearrangement joins TRBV7-2 to TRBJ2-3; 7 nucleotides align to TRBD1. Germline-derived CDR1 and CDR2 are SGHTA and FQGNSA. V was pared by 5 bases and J by 4 bases, with 6 bases of the junction left unmatched. The CDR3 spans 14 residues. The CDR3 nucleotides are TGTGCCAGCAGCCCGAGGACAGGCCCAGATACGCAGTATTTT. This sequence encodes CASSPRTGPDTQYF.